This T cell receptor beta chain comes out of a study of blood T cell repertoires in COVID-19. This table comes from immunoSEQ multiplex PCR, and its TCRdb copy is limited to in-frame clones, with some not included. The table lists approximately 160,000 clones, about 88% of them singletons. This clone has only a few counts. This sequence originates from a man in his 60s with COVID-19, enrolled during active disease. Material: peripheral blood.

CDR3: CASSLPGDYGYTF. The CDR3 nucleotides are TGTGCCAGCAGCTTACCAGGGGACTATGGCTACACCTTC. The chain carries TRBV7-9 and TRBJ1-2; TRBD1 might be the D (6 bases). This CDR3 is 13 amino acids long. CDR1 SEHNR and CDR2 FQNEAQ come from the germline V gene (reference sequence). V was pared by 2 bases and J by 3 bases, with 7 bases between.